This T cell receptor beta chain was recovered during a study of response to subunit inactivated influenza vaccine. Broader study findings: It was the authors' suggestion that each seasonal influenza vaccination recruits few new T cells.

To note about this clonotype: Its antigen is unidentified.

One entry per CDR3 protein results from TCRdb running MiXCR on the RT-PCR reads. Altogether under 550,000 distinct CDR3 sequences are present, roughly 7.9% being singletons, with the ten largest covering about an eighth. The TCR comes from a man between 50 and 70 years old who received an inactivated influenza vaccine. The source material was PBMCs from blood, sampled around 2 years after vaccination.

The CDR3 bases are TGTGCCAGCTCACCACCGGCGCGGACCTCTAGCACAGATACGCAGTATTTT. The encoded protein is CASSPPARTSSTDTQYF. This sequence joins TRBV18 and TRBJ2-3; no definite D call. The CDR3 extends over 17 amino acids. With 0 bases removed from V and 0 bases from J, the gap between germline ends came to 13 bases. Germline V gene data show CDR1 as KGHSH and CDR2 as LQKENI.